Listed below are T cell receptor beta chains from one sample, sequenced in a study of blood T cell repertoires in COVID-19. The repertoire was sequenced with immunoSEQ multiplex PCR; TCRdb's copy has only in-frame clones and lacks some. The profile shows about 190,000 clones, around 89% of them singletons. Input material: peripheral blood. These receptor sequences come from a man between 50 and 59 years old with acute or convalescent COVID-19. The CDR3 runs from the conserved cysteine through the conserved F or W. D genes are given only for firm matches. Some rows have no size entry. The others give once, few or many, or a class for an expanded clone.

d_call | clone_size | j_call | v_call | cdr3_nt | cdr3_aa
- | few | TRBJ1-1 | TRBV28 | TGTGCCAGCAGCCGTCAGGGGGAAGCTTTCTTT | CASSRQGEAFF
- | once | TRBJ2-7 | TRBV27 | TGTGCCAGCTGTGGGGGCTGGGGTAGCGCCTCCTACGAGCAGTACTTC | CASCGGWGSASYEQYF
- | - | TRBJ2-5 | TRBV9 | TGTGCCAGCAGCCCCGGAGTTGGGCAGGGGCAAGAGACCCAGTACTTC | CASSPGVGQGQETQYF
TRBD2 | few | TRBJ2-7 | TRBV19 | TGTGCCAGTAGTATTCAGACTAGCGGGAGTACCGAGCAGTACTTC | CASSIQTSGSTEQYF
- | - | TRBJ2-1 | TRBV11-2 | TGTGCCGGGGCGGTTGGCAGTTACAATGAGCAGTTCTTC | CAGAVGSYNEQFF
- | - | TRBJ1-2 | TRBV19 | TGTGCCAGTAGTATTATCTTGGGAGACTATGGCTACACCTTC | CASSIILGDYGYTF
TRBD1 | - | TRBJ2-2 | TRBV10-3 | TGTGCCATCAGCAGGGTCCGGGACAGGGGGCTCGACGGGGAGCTGTTTTTT | CAISRVRDRGLDGELFF
- | - | TRBJ1-1 | TRBV6-2/TRBV6-3 | TGTGCCAGCAGTCCATCAGGGCATGAAGCTTTCTTT | CASSPSGHEAFF
- | - | TRBJ2-5 | TRBV2 | TGTGCCAGCAGTGAATTACAGGGGACTGGAGAGACCCAGTACTTC | CASSELQGTGETQYF
TRBD2 | - | TRBJ2-1 | TRBV9 | TGTGCCAGCAGCGTAGGACTAGCGGGTGGAAATGAGCAGTTCTTC | CASSVGLAGGNEQFF
- | - | TRBJ2-2 | TRBV2 | TGTGCCAGCAGTGAAGCGGGGGCTGTAGGAACCGGGGAGCTGTTTTTT | CASSEAGAVGTGELFF
- | once | TRBJ2-2 | TRBV4-1 | TGCGCCAGCAGCCAAGACGGTTTTGGGCAGGGGTCGAACACCGGGGAGCTGTTTTTT | CASSQDGFGQGSNTGELFF
- | - | TRBJ2-2 | TRBV7-8 | TGTGCCAGCAGCCCGCTGAGGGCGAACACCGGGGAGCTGTTTTTT | CASSPLRANTGELFF
TRBD2 | - | TRBJ2-3 | TRBV28 | TGTGCCAGCAGTACCCCCCGCGGCGGGGGGACGGATACGCAGTATTTT | CASSTPRGGGTDTQYF
- | once | TRBJ1-3 | TRBV29-1 | TGCAGCGTCACGGGAGGGAACACCATATATTTT | CSVTGGNTIYF
- | - | TRBJ2-5 | TRBV10-3 | TGTGCCATCAGTGAGTCTACCCCCCCGGGGGAGACCCAGTACTTC | CAISESTPPGETQYF
- | medium-sized | TRBJ1-1 | TRBV19 | TGTGCCAGCAGGCGGACAGACACTACTGAAGCTTTCTTT | CASRRTDTTEAFF
TRBD1 | - | TRBJ1-5 | TRBV10-2 | TGCGCCAGCAGTGAGAAGGGACAGGGACTATCGGCCCAGCATTTT | CASSEKGQGLSAQHF
- | - | TRBJ2-7 | TRBV6-6 | TGTGCCAGCATGGGCTACCTAACCTACGAGCAGTACTTC | CASMGYLTYEQYF
TRBD2 | - | TRBJ2-5 | TRBV29-1 | TGCAGCGTTGAAGGGCGAAGGGGGGGAACTAGCGGGGGCCAAGAGACCCAGTACTTC | CSVEGRRGGTSGGQETQYF
TRBD2 | - | TRBJ2-3 | TRBV3-1/TRBV3-2 | TGTGCCAGCAGCCAAGATACTTTACTAGCGGGAGAAACAGATACGCAGTATTTT | CASSQDTLLAGETDTQYF
- | - | TRBJ2-2 | TRBV24-1 | TGTGCCACCAGTGATTCCCAGGGTCCGACCGGGGAGCTGTTTTTT | CATSDSQGPTGELFF
TRBD1 | - | TRBJ2-1 | TRBV28 | TGTGCCAGCAGTTTATTATTATTGGGACAGGGGTCAGATAATGAGCAGTTCTTC | CASSLLLLGQGSDNEQFF
- | - | TRBJ2-7 | TRBV5-1 | TGCGCCAGCAGCTTGGCTGGACAGCGGGGCGACGAGCAGTACTTC | CASSLAGQRGDEQYF
TRBD1 | - | TRBJ2-7 | TRBV2 | TGTGCCAGCAGCGTTGACAGGGTATCCTACGAGCAGTACTTC | CASSVDRVSYEQYF
TRBD1 | - | TRBJ1-1 | TRBV5-1 | TGCGCCAGCAGCTCCAGGACAGGGTCGAACACTGAAGCTTTCTTT | CASSSRTGSNTEAFF
- | - | TRBJ1-5 | TRBV27 | TGTGCCAGCAGTTACAGGATGAGCAATCAGCCCCAGCATTTT | CASSYRMSNQPQHF
TRBD2 | - | TRBJ2-7 | TRBV4-1 | TGCGCCAGCAGCCAGCAACTAGCGGGAATAGTAGGTAGCTACGAGCAGTACTTC | CASSQQLAGIVGSYEQYF
- | - | TRBJ1-2 | TRBV5-4 | TGTGCCAGCAGTCCCGACAGGCCCTCCGGCTACACCTTC | CASSPDRPSGYTF
- | - | TRBJ1-6 | TRBV18 | TGTGCCAGCTCACTCAAGACAGAAAATTCACCCCTCCACTTT | CASSLKTENSPLHF
TRBD2 | - | TRBJ2-1 | TRBV7-9 | TGTGCCAGCAACCCAAGCACGGGGGGGAGGGATGAGCAGTTCTTC | CASNPSTGGRDEQFF
TRBD2 | few | TRBJ2-5 | TRBV6-5 | TGTGCCAGCAGTTACTCGAACCGGGGGGAGGGGGAGACCCAGTACTTC | CASSYSNRGEGETQYF
- | - | TRBJ2-3 | TRBV6-5 | TGTGCCAGCAGTTATCTTAGCGGAGTTAGCACAGATACGCAGTATTTT | CASSYLSGVSTDTQYF
- | - | TRBJ2-1 | TRBV6-6 | TGTGCCAGCAAGGGGGAGGGGTGGGATGAGCAGTTCTTC | CASKGEGWDEQFF
TRBD1 | once | TRBJ2-4 | TRBV19 | TGTGCCAGTAGTCTCAAACCAGGTCAGGGGACAGCCAGAGCCAAAAACATTCAGTACTTC | CASSLKPGQGTARAKNIQYF
TRBD2 | - | TRBJ2-1 | TRBV4-2 | TGTGCCAGCAGCCAAGCCGGGGGGGCCTACAATGAGCAGTTCTTC | CASSQAGGAYNEQFF
- | - | TRBJ1-5 | TRBV5-6 | TGTGCCAGCAGCTTCGGCCCAGGCCCCAATCAGCCCCAGCATTTT | CASSFGPGPNQPQHF
TRBD2 | - | TRBJ2-7 | TRBV3-1/TRBV3-2 | TGTGCCAGCAGCCAAGATAGCGGGTTTAGAGAGCAGTACTTC | CASSQDSGFREQYF
TRBD2 | - | TRBJ2-5 | TRBV7-8 | TGTGCCAGCAGCTTAGTTACGGCTAGCGGGAACCCCAGGGAGACCCAGTACTTC | CASSLVTASGNPRETQYF
TRBD2 | - | TRBJ2-3 | TRBV7-2 | TGTGCCAGCAGCTACCCCCCTAGCGGACCAGATACGCAGTATTTT | CASSYPPSGPDTQYF
TRBD2 | - | TRBJ2-3 | TRBV28 | TGTGCCAGCAGTTTATTCCCTAGCGGGAGAAAGGTTACAGATACGCAGTATTTT | CASSLFPSGRKVTDTQYF
TRBD1 | - | TRBJ1-4 | TRBV2 | TGTGCCAGCCTCCCAGGGGGTAATGAAAAACTGTTTTTT | CASLPGGNEKLFF
- | - | TRBJ1-5 | TRBV4-1 | TGCGCCAGCAGCCAACTTCAGGATAGCAATCAGCCCCAGCATTTT | CASSQLQDSNQPQHF
TRBD1 | once | TRBJ1-4 | TRBV15 | TGTGCCACCAGCAGGGGGGACAGGGGGACGAATGAAAAACTGTTTTTT | CATSRGDRGTNEKLFF